Below, one TCR beta chain is given with its context. What it recognizes is unknown. The source of the sample is a study of vaccination effects on CD4 cells after COVID-19. Here immunoSEQ multiplex PCR was the method, and the copy in TCRdb shows in-frame clones only, minus some. The sample records about 26,000 clones, around 78% being singletons. Germline CDR1 and CDR2: SGHAT and FQNNGV. V was trimmed by 2 bases and J by 5 bases, leaving 16 bases between them. The CDR3 runs to 15 residues. Before sequencing took place, the ViraFEST assay used viral peptide pools to expand antigen-specific CD4+ T cells. When around nine days of culture had elapsed, CD4+ T cells were isolated. PCR showed that the person got SARS-CoV-2 infection at some point between March and December 2020.

Sequenced here: CD4+ T cells from PBMCs cultured with HCoV-NL63 spike peptides, sampled before COVID-19 vaccination. The chain uses TRBV11-2 and TRBJ2-7; D remains unclear. The TCR was taken from a human donor who had a prior SARS-CoV-2 infection. CDR3 DNA: TGTGCCAGCAGCTTATACCTTGGCCCTCTGGACGAGCAGTACTTC. Its translation is CASSLYLGPLDEQYF.